These 24 T cell receptor beta chains came from one sample sequenced in a study of cytomegalovirus exposure and HLA in healthy donors. Assay: immunoSEQ multiplex PCR; the TCRdb copy retains only in-frame clones and omits some. The data show some 170,000 clones, 80% to 90% seen once. Sequences were obtained from PBMCs. Every receptor here comes from a woman in her 30s in good health and CMV-seronegative.

The V gene is TRBV4-3, the J gene TRBJ2-3; maybe TRBD2 (6 bases). The CDR3 sequence is 14 residues long. Trimming stripped 4 bases from V and 4 bases from J, with 12 bases between. CDR1 is LGHNA and CDR2 is YSLEER in the germline V gene. This CDR3 is CASSLFRGSDTQYF. CDR3 nucleotides: TGCGCCAGCAGCCTCTTTCGGGGGTCAGATACGCAGTATTTT.

This chain's CDR3 is CASSQSGDTEAFF. The DNA for the CDR3 is TGCGCCAGCAGCCAGAGCGGGGACACTGAAGCTTTCTTT. This chain links TRBV4-3 with TRBJ1-1; D call uncertain. The CDR3 is made up of 13 amino acids. CDR1 is LGHNA and CDR2 is YSLEER in the germline V gene. With 3 bases removed from V and 3 bases from J, the gap between germline ends came to 8 bases.

The chain has TRBV4-1 and TRBJ1-3; the D is unclear. Trimming left V 0 bases short and J 8 bases short, with 5 bases between. CDR1 MGHRA and CDR2 YSYEKL come from the germline V gene. CDR3 length: 12 amino acids. The chain's CDR3 is CASSQDMYTIYF. The CDR3 DNA sequence: TGCGCCAGCAGCCAAGACATGTACACCATATATTTT.

The sample holds a few counts of this clone. The J gene is TRBJ1-5, the V gene TRBV5-8; no firm D call. The V end lost 2 bases, the J end lost 5 bases, and 8 bases lay between the germline ends. Per the germline V gene, CDR1 is SGHTS and CDR2 is YDEGEE. The CDR3 runs to 13 residues. The CDR3 reads CASSFERDQPQHF. CDR3 DNA sequence: TGTGCCAGCAGCTTTGAACGGGATCAGCCCCAGCATTTT.

V and J are TRBV27 and TRBJ2-3, with D possibly being TRBD2 (7 bases). Germline lookup yields CDR1 MNHEY and CDR2 SMNVEV (reference sequence). This CDR3 contains 18 residues. Trimming removed 6 bases at V and 4 bases at J, with 26 bases between. CDR3 loop: CASRGQKTGRELADTQYF. DNA of the CDR3: TGTGCCAGCAGAGGACAGAAAACGGGGCGGGAGTTAGCAGATACGCAGTATTTT.

In its sample, this clone was seen once. The CDR3 here is CAISGAGGTTPLHF. The CDR3, as DNA: TGTGCCATCAGTGGGGCAGGGGGCACGACACCCCTCCACTTT. The chain has TRBV10-3 and TRBJ1-6; TRBD1 matches 8 bases. The CDR3 extends over 14 amino acids. J gave up 11 bases and V 4 bases, and 7 bases lay outside the gene matches. Per germline, CDR1 ENHRY and CDR2 SYGVKD.

The rearrangement joins TRBV5-6 to TRBJ2-3, with TRBD2 matching over 10 bases. Germline assignment: CDR1 SGHDT and CDR2 YYEEEE. This CDR3 is 16 amino acids long. V was pared by 0 bases and J by 4 bases, with 5 bases of the junction left unmatched. CDR3: CASSLGLAGVADTQYF. CDR3 nucleotide sequence: TGTGCCAGCAGCTTGGGGCTAGCGGGAGTAGCAGATACGCAGTATTTT. Using reference TRBV5-6 and TRBJ2-3 for the parts outside the CDR3, the full variable domain is DAGVTQSPTHLIKTRGQQVTLRCSPKSGHDTVSWYQQALGQGPQFIFQYYEEEERQRGNFPDRFSGHQFPNYSSELNVNALLLGDSALYLCASSLGLAGVADTQYFGPGTRLTVL.

This chain connects TRBV23-1 to TRBJ2-7, with a tentative D call TRBD1 (6 bases). TRBV23-1 is labeled an ORF, and its function is uncertain. The CDR3 spans 15 residues. V gave up 1 base and J gave up 6 bases, with 16 bases separating them. DNA of the CDR3: TGCGCCAGCAGTCAATACGCCCCCGGACAGACCGAGCAGTACTTC. Translation: CASSQYAPGQTEQYF.

This clone was seen only a few times. The rearrangement links TRBV5-5 to TRBJ2-7; possibly TRBD1 for D (5 bases). Germline CDR1 SGHKS, CDR2 YYEKEE (reference sequence). The V gene lost 7 bases and the J gene lost 5 bases, with 19 bases spanning the gap. The CDR3 has 14 residues. The CDR3 coding sequence is TGTGCCAGCCTCCCCGTGGGCAGGGCCAACGAGCAGTACTTC. Translated, it gives CASLPVGRANEQYF.

This clone showed up just a few times. The chain joins TRBV15 to TRBJ2-4; D is unclear. From germline, CDR1 is LNHNV and CDR2 YYDKDF (reference sequence). This CDR3 has 17 residues. The V end was cut by 0 bases, the J end by 0 bases, with 12 bases between. CDR3 nucleotides: TGTGCCACCAGCAGAGATATTACGGGTTTAGCCAAAAACATTCAGTACTTC. Translating it yields CATSRDITGLAKNIQYF.

The chain recombines TRBV9 with TRBJ2-1, with 10 bases matching TRBD1. The germline V gene encodes CDR1 SGDLS and CDR2 YYNGEE. This CDR3 spans 15 amino acids. V shed 0 bases, J shed 4 bases, and the junction held 1 base outside the gene matches. For the CDR3, the DNA is TGTGCCAGCAGCGTAGGACAGGGGGCTTACAATGAGCAGTTCTTC. This translates into CASSVGQGAYNEQFF.

The chain is built from TRBV11-3 and TRBJ2-3; 7 bases map to TRBD2. The trim removed 1 base at V and 2 bases at J, leaving 15 bases unmatched. Germline V CDR1 and CDR2: SGHNT, YENEEA. This CDR3 is 19 amino acids long. CDR3 coding DNA: TGTGCCAGCAGCTTAGGTGTGGGATTGCGGGAGCCTTCCACAGATACGCAGTATTTT. Protein sequence: CASSLGVGLREPSTDTQYF.

J is TRBJ2-7 and V is TRBV5-5; possibly TRBD2 for D (6 bases). The CDR3 sequence is 15 residues long. Looked up from germline, CDR1 is SGHKS and CDR2 is YYEKEE (reference sequence). V was trimmed by 3 bases and J by 4 bases, leaving 17 bases between them. Here the CDR3 DNA reads TGTGCCAGCAGCTACTCGACGGGAGAAAATTACGAGCAGTACTTC. It is translated as CASSYSTGENYEQYF.

This clone was counted once. This chain uses TRBV6-6 with TRBJ1-4; D remains unclear. The V end was cut by 0 bases, the J end by 8 bases, with 16 bases between. The CDR3 is made up of 16 amino acids. CDR1 and CDR2 (germline): MNHNY, SVGAGI (reference sequence). CDR3 residues: CASSYSFDQMEEKLFF. The CDR3 bases are TGTGCCAGCAGTTACTCGTTTGATCAAATGGAGGAAAAACTGTTTTTT.

This sequence joins TRBV4-1 and TRBJ2-4; TRBD2 aligns across 7 bases. The CDR3 is 14 residues long. The J segment lost 6 bases and the V segment lost 1 base, leaving 3 bases of the junction unmatched. Germline CDR1 MGHRA, CDR2 YSYEKL. The CDR3 spells CASSQGDYLNIQYF. The CDR3 DNA reads as TGCGCCAGCAGCCAAGGGGACTACCTAAACATTCAGTACTTC.

This rearrangement joins TRBV7-9 to TRBJ2-7; tentatively, D is TRBD2 (5 bases). Deletions cut 2 bases from V and 0 bases from J, with 11 bases between. Germline CDR1 SEHNR, CDR2 FQNEAQ (reference sequence). CDR3 length: 15 residues. The CDR3 sequence is CASSLLGGSSYEQYF. DNA for the CDR3: TGTGCCAGCAGCTTACTAGGTGGGAGCTCCTACGAGCAGTACTTC.

This chain connects TRBV11-2 to TRBJ2-4, with D uncertain. V shed 3 bases and J shed 0 bases, with 6 bases lying between them. Germline lookup yields CDR1 SGHAT and CDR2 FQNNGV. The CDR3 contains 14 residues. In nucleotides, the CDR3 is TGTGCCAGCAGCTTCGGACGAGCCAAAAACATTCAGTACTTC. It is translated as CASSFGRAKNIQYF.

The chain employs TRBV10-2 and TRBJ2-3; D possibly matches TRBD1 or TRBD2 (5 bases each). Germline CDR1 WSHSY, CDR2 SAAADI. This CDR3 has 16 amino acids. V lost 6 bases, J lost 1 base, and 17 bases lay in between. The CDR3 reads CASSLEGPRGTDTQYF. The CDR3 coding sequence is TGCGCCAGCAGCCTCGAGGGGCCTAGGGGCACAGATACGCAGTATTTT.

This clone occurred a few times. The V and J genes are TRBV9 and TRBJ1-6, with D possibly matching TRBD1 (6 bases). Germline assignment: CDR1 SGDLS and CDR2 YYNGEE. Trimming removed 2 bases at V and 10 bases at J, with 13 bases between. The CDR3 has 14 amino acids. CDR3 sequence (DNA): TGTGCCAGCAGCGTTGACAGGCCGCCGTCACCCCTCCACTTT. It encodes CASSVDRPPSPLHF.

V is TRBV5-4 and J is TRBJ2-5; 8 positions match TRBD1. The CDR3 runs 18 residues. Germline lookup yields CDR1 SGHNT and CDR2 YYREEE (reference sequence). With 6 bases clipped from V and 1 base from J, the junction kept 17 bases outside the gene matches. CDR3 amino acids: CASKGAGGASGVQETQYF. CDR3 nucleotides: TGTGCCAGCAAGGGGGCAGGGGGCGCGTCCGGGGTCCAAGAGACCCAGTACTTC.

This chain links TRBV9 with TRBJ2-1; unclear D gene. Trimming cost V 0 bases and J 1 base, with 5 bases left between them. The germline V gene encodes CDR1 SGDLS and CDR2 YYNGEE. The CDR3 has 14 residues. CDR3 coding DNA: TGTGCCAGCAGCGTAGTCGGGTCCTACAATGAGCAGTTCTTC. This encodes CASSVVGSYNEQFF.

This clone was detected a few times. This chain uses TRBV5-6 with TRBJ1-1, with D unresolved. The germline V gene has CDR1 SGHDT and CDR2 YYEEEE. The CDR3 spans 12 residues. Trimming cost V 0 bases and J 5 bases, with 5 bases left between them. The CDR3 region is CASSLGITEAFF. The CDR3 bases are TGTGCCAGCAGCTTGGGGATAACTGAAGCTTTCTTT.

This chain joins TRBV6-1 and TRBJ2-5; 9 bases are a match to TRBD2. Per germline, CDR1 MNHNS and CDR2 SASEGT. V gave up 0 bases and J gave up 1 base; unmatched junction bases: 0. The CDR3 extends over 15 amino acids. CDR3: CASSEASGGQETQYF. Here the CDR3 DNA reads TGTGCCAGCAGTGAAGCTAGCGGGGGCCAAGAGACCCAGTACTTC.

CDR3 coding DNA: TGTGCCAGCAGTCATCCTAGCGGCGGGGAGCTGTTTTTT. As protein: CASSHPSGGELFF. The gene calls are TRBV27 and TRBJ2-2, with 7 bases aligning to TRBD2. The germline V gene has CDR1 MNHEY and CDR2 SMNVEV (reference sequence). The junction had 4 bases not matched to a gene; V was cut back by 5 bases and J by 7 bases. The CDR3 loop spans 13 amino acids.